One and the same sample provided the 14 T cell receptor beta chains below, sequenced in a study of OX40 agonist ivuxolimab in advanced cancers. Data came from immunoSEQ multiplex PCR; TCRdb stores just in-frame clones and leaves some out. The sample lists tens of thousands of clones; just under 90% were seen once. The specimen was CD4+ or CD8+ T cells sorted from blood, collected in a trial of the OX40 agonist ivuxolimab. The receptors originated from an adult with an advanced solid tumor such as melanoma, head and neck, liver or kidney cancer.

This clone was seen a handful of times. The chain is built from TRBV5-4 and TRBJ2-1, with a weak D call TRBD2 (6 bases). V lost 0 bases, J lost 6 bases, and 10 bases lay in between. The CDR3 runs 14 residues. In germline, CDR1 is SGHNT, CDR2 YYREEE (reference sequence). The CDR3 DNA reads TGTGCCAGCAGCTTGGACCAGGGAGGCAATGAGCAGTTCTTC. Amino acids: CASSLDQGGNEQFF.

The chain recombines TRBV13 with TRBJ2-2, with D perhaps matching TRBD1 (6 bases). The CDR3 covers 17 residues. Trimming pared 5 bases from V and 6 bases from J, leaving 22 bases between. CDR1 is PRHDT and CDR2 is FYEKMQ in the germline V gene (reference sequence). The CDR3 sequence is CASSILQGRVSPGELFF. In DNA, the CDR3 is TGTGCCAGCAGCATTTTACAGGGACGCGTTAGCCCCGGGGAGCTGTTTTTT.

This chain connects TRBV10-3 to TRBJ2-1; 9 nucleotides match TRBD2. The V gene's germline CDR1 is ENHRY and CDR2 SYGVKD. V lost 0 bases and J lost 5; bases outside the gene matches: 8. This CDR3 comprises 17 residues. CDR3 sequence: CAISESSVSGRNNEQFF. CDR3 coding DNA: TGTGCCATCAGTGAGTCGTCCGTCAGCGGGAGGAACAATGAGCAGTTCTTC.

V is TRBV18 and J is TRBJ2-3, with a possible D match to TRBD1 (6 bases). CDR3 length: 13 residues. CDR1 KGHSH and CDR2 LQKENI come from the germline V gene. V was cut by 6 bases and J by 2 bases, with 9 bases left in between. CDR3 sequence reads: CASSRTDTDTQYF. The CDR3 DNA reads TGTGCCAGCTCCCGGACAGACACAGATACGCAGTATTTT.

For the CDR3, the DNA is TGTGCCAGCAGCCATCTCCGGGACGGACTTCGCCTAGCCCGGAACGAGCAGTACTTC. Amino acids: CASSHLRDGLRLARNEQYF. The V gene is TRBV4-2, the J gene TRBJ2-7; D tentatively reads TRBD1 or TRBD2 (5 bases each). The CDR3 runs 19 residues. Germline CDR1 LGHNA, CDR2 YNFKEQ. V was clipped by 3 bases and J by 5 bases, with 29 bases between them.

This chain uses TRBV28 with TRBJ1-4, with 7 nucleotides matching TRBD1. Germline assignment: CDR1 MDHEN and CDR2 SYDVKM. The CDR3 spans 18 residues. The ends lost 3 bases at V and 0 bases at J; junction bases unmatched: 10. CDR3 loop: CASSFNRGAIATNEKLFF. The DNA for the CDR3 is TGTGCCAGCAGTTTCAACAGGGGCGCAATTGCAACTAATGAAAAACTGTTTTTT.

The sample holds one count of this clone. V usage is TRBV6-5 and J usage is TRBJ2-5; tentatively, D is TRBD1 or TRBD2 (5 bases each). Trimming shortened V by 4 bases and J by 4 bases, and 13 bases separated the two germline ends. Germline CDR1 is MNHEY and CDR2 is SVGAGI. This CDR3 comprises 14 residues. The CDR3 region has the DNA TGTGCCAGCAGTTGGGGACCTCTGGGAGAGACCCAGTACTTC. Translation gives CASSWGPLGETQYF.

The rearrangement uses TRBV19 and TRBJ2-4; TRBD1 matches at 7 bases. Germline CDR1 reads LNHDA; CDR2 reads SQIVND (reference sequence). The CDR3 is 16 amino acids. Germline trimming cut 7 bases from V and 3 bases from J; bases unmatched to any gene: 12. The CDR3 DNA follows: TGTGCCAGTATGCCCGGCGACAGGGTAGTCAAAAACATTCAGTACTTC. Protein product: CASMPGDRVVKNIQYF. Full variable domain (rest looked up from reference TRBV19 and TRBJ2-4): DGGITQSPKYLFRKEGQNVTLSCEQNLNHDAMYWYRQDPGQGLRLIYYSQIVNDFQKGDIAEGYSVSREKKESFPLTVTSAQKNPTAFYLCASMPGDRVVKNIQYFGAGTRLSVL.

This clone was observed a few times. The genes are TRBV14 and TRBJ2-4; 8 bases are shared with TRBD1. Germline-derived CDR1 and CDR2 are SGHDN and FVKESK. The CDR3 length is 13 residues. The V gene end was trimmed by 4 bases and the J gene end by 9 bases; junction bases not matched to a gene: 5. As DNA, the CDR3 is TGTGCCAGCAGCCGCGGACAGGGAAGCATTCAGTACTTC. This sequence encodes CASSRGQGSIQYF.

The genes are TRBV4-2 and TRBJ2-2, with no clear D. This CDR3 spans 15 amino acids. Germline CDR1 and CDR2: LGHNA and YNFKEQ. Trimming took 0 bases from V and 4 from J, leaving 9 bases between them. The CDR3 sequence is CASSQDPDTTGELFF. DNA for the CDR3: TGTGCCAGCAGCCAAGATCCGGATACCACCGGGGAGCTGTTTTTT.

The chain has TRBV5-8 and TRBJ1-4; D unresolved. The length of the CDR3 is 13 residues. Germline CDR1 and CDR2: SGHTS and YDEGEE. Between the trimmed V and J ends, which lost 9 bases and 0 bases, there was a span of 9 bases. The CDR3 DNA follows: TGTGCCATGGAGGGAGCAACTAATGAAAAACTGTTTTTT. Protein product: CAMEGATNEKLFF.

This sequence joins TRBV28 and TRBJ2-1, with 11 bases fitting TRBD2. The J segment lost 7 bases and the V segment lost 6 bases, leaving 35 bases of the junction unmatched. The CDR3 has 24 amino acids. Germline CDR1 is MDHEN and CDR2 is SYDVKM. CDR3 loop: CASRGLAGLFGIAGRGYGQNEQFF. The CDR3 coding sequence is TGTGCCAGCAGAGGACTAGCGGGCCTTTTTGGGATCGCCGGGAGAGGCTATGGTCAAAATGAGCAGTTCTTC.

This rearrangement joins TRBV7-3 to TRBJ2-3, with a weak D call TRBD1 (6 bases). From germline, CDR1 is SGHTA and CDR2 FQGTGA. The length of the CDR3 is 15 residues. Trimming took 2 bases from V and 0 from J, leaving 9 bases between them. This CDR3 is CASSLARGSTDTQYF. The CDR3 region has the DNA TGTGCCAGCAGCTTAGCAAGGGGGAGCACAGATACGCAGTATTTT.

The chain joins TRBV15 to TRBJ2-5; no firm D call. This CDR3 is built from 16 residues. CDR1 and CDR2 from the germline V gene are LNHNV and YYDKDF (reference sequence). Trimming cost V 0 bases and J 1 base, with 12 bases left between them. Here the CDR3 DNA reads TGTGCCACCAGCAGAGATGAGACGGGTAGCCAAGAGACCCAGTACTTC. Its protein is CATSRDETGSQETQYF.